Listed here is a single T cell receptor (beta chain). Aged roughly 6 to 90, donors were systemically healthy Caucasians from Russia. The sample comes from a study of blood T cells in healthy people across ages. Across the study: When template switching was applied, about one barcoded beta molecule was captured per two T cells.

For the second PCR, which ran for roughly 7 to 11 cycles, a sample-barcoded 5' primer and a J-beta primer mix were used. Every molecule of cDNA carried a tag from a template-switch adaptor with 12 random nucleotides. In TCRdb, the 5' RACE reads were re-called with MiXCR into one record per CDR3 protein. The table shows about 680,000 distinct CDR3 sequences, with about half occurring only once. CDR3 length: 16 amino acids. The germline V gene has CDR1 MNHEY and CDR2 SVGAGI. This chain links TRBV6-5 with TRBJ2-4; 7 bases are a match to TRBD1. The J call may be in error: the DNA end matches TRBJ2-5 better. The sequencing sample was made of blood. This receptor was identified in a woman aged 60-75 years in good health. DNA for the CDR3: TGTGCCAGCAGCCGCATCGGGACAGTCAATCAAGAGACCCAGTACTTC. As protein: CASSRIGTVNQETQYF.